This section outlines one T cell receptor (beta chain) sequence together with its context. The antigen is undetermined. The entry originates in a study of a mutant IDH1 vaccine in newly diagnosed glioma. About the study: There were eight vaccinations for patients, given in weeks 1, 3, 5, 7, 11, 15, 19 and 23. Following radiotherapy alone, or alongside temozolomide cycles, vaccination was started after an interval of 4-6 weeks. Treated patients, averaging 40.4 years, were about 62% male and around 40% female. Patients previously underwent radiotherapy, temozolomide, or both, and most underwent both.

Documented time point: week 5, during vaccination. With topical imiquimod, each dose of the vaccine consisted of 300 ug of mutant IDH1 20-mer peptide. Assay used: immunoSEQ multiplex PCR; TCRdb lists only in-frame clones, some missing. The sample shows roughly 40,000 clones, approximately 89% of them seen only once. Germline CDR1 reads SGHNT; CDR2 reads YYREEE (reference sequence). CDR3 length: 12 amino acids. V lost 3 bases to trimming and J lost 4 bases, with 5 bases between them. This chain joins TRBV5-4 and TRBJ2-1; the D is unclear. The specimen comprised PBMCs, sampled from a glioma patient whose treatment included an IDH1 peptide vaccine. The sequence was obtained from a man aged 45-65 years with glioma. CDR3 region: CASSSGYNEQFF. The CDR3 DNA reads as TGTGCCAGCAGCTCCGGGTACAATGAGCAGTTCTTC. Using reference TRBV5-4 and TRBJ2-1 for the parts outside the CDR3, the full variable domain is ETGVTQSPTHLIKTRGQQVTLRCSSQSGHNTVSWYQQALGQGPQFIFQYYREEENGRGNFPPRFSGLQFPNYSSELNVNALELDDSALYLCASSSGYNEQFFGPGTRLTVL.